This T cell receptor (beta chain) comes out of a study of graft-versus-host responses after intestinal transplantation. Study-wide results and caveats: Detection of GvH clones occurred in recipient marrow, and some had their first appearance in ileum or blood.

Data came from immunoSEQ multiplex PCR; TCRdb stores just in-frame clones and leaves some out. The sample shows some 1,700 clones, approximately 80% of them seen only once. Regarding this clone: The antigen is undetermined.

Intraepithelial and lamina propria lymphocytes were freed from processed graft tissue. The sequencing used ileum tissue, collected around 76 weeks after transplant. The sequence was obtained from a human patient who received an intestinal transplant, so some T cells may come from the graft donor.

The CDR3 nucleotides read TGTGCCAGCAGCTTAGGATTGGGGACCCAGTACTTC. Amino acid sequence: CASSLGLGTQYF. The genes are TRBV11-1 and TRBJ2-5, with D uncertain. V was pared by 1 base and J by 7 bases, with 7 bases between. CDR1 is SGHAT, CDR2 FQDESV, per germline (reference sequence). CDR3 length: 12 residues.